This T cell receptor beta chain was sequenced for a study of blood T cell repertoires in COVID-19. Libraries were prepared by immunoSEQ multiplex PCR; TCRdb keeps only in-frame clonotypes and omits some of them. The table includes about 80,000 clones, approximately 79% detected once. The length of the CDR3 is 14 residues. Per the germline V gene, CDR1 is KGHSH and CDR2 is LQKENI. V gave up 3 bases and J gave up 10 bases; unmatched junction bases: 6. This receptor was taken from a man aged 65-85 years with active or convalescent COVID-19. Sequenced material: peripheral blood. The chain joins TRBV18 to TRBJ1-6; 7 bases line up with TRBD1. CDR3 in DNA: TGTGCCAGCTCACCCGACAGGGAAGTCTCACCCCTCCACTTT. Protein: CASSPDREVSPLHF.